These 25 T cell receptor beta chains originate from one sample sequenced in a study of CD8 T cells in Susac syndrome. Random hexamers served to reverse transcribe about 0.45 to 1 ug RNA. TCRdb analysed the immunoSEQ multiplex PCR reads with MiXCR anew, one entry per CDR3 protein. The data show a few hundred thousand distinct CDR3 sequences, 95% seen once. Sample: CD4+ T cells from PBMCs. Every receptor here comes from a human donor with multiple sclerosis.

J is TRBJ2-6 and V is TRBV5-6; D is uncertain. In germline, CDR1 is SGHDT, CDR2 YYEEEE. Trimming stripped 5 bases from V and 4 bases from J, with 7 bases between. The CDR3 consists of 13 residues. CDR3 loop: CASRNQGANVLTF. CDR3 sequence (DNA): TGTGCCAGCAGAAACCAAGGGGCCAACGTCCTGACTTTC.

This clonotype was observed once. This chain uses TRBV3-1 with TRBJ2-7, with D perhaps TRBD2 (6 bases). Trimming removed 7 bases from V and 4 bases from J, with 14 bases in between. CDR1 is LGHDT, CDR2 YNNKEL, per germline (reference sequence). This CDR3 contains 13 residues. The CDR3 loop reads CASKSGVGYEQYF. The DNA for the CDR3 is TGTGCCAGCAAATCGGGGGTAGGGTACGAGCAGTACTTC.

The chain carries TRBV7-8 and TRBJ1-5; 12 bases line up with TRBD1. Trimming at V came to 3 bases and at J to 0 bases, leaving 18 bases not matched to a gene. The CDR3 contains 22 residues. Germline values: CDR1 SGHVS, CDR2 FQNEAQ. The CDR3 region is CASSFSRDRGREWQYSNQPQHF. Here the CDR3 DNA reads TGTGCCAGCAGCTTTAGCAGGGACAGGGGGCGCGAATGGCAATATAGCAATCAGCCCCAGCATTTT.

The chain recombines TRBV4-2 with TRBJ2-7; D unresolved. Germline V gene data show CDR1 as LGHNA and CDR2 as YNFKEQ. The length of the CDR3 is 13 residues. V was pared by 0 bases and J by 4 bases, with 7 bases between. The CDR3 spells CASSQEGRYEQYF. The CDR3 region has the DNA TGTGCCAGCAGCCAAGAAGGTCGATACGAGCAGTACTTC.

This chain links TRBV18 with TRBJ2-2; D call uncertain. The CDR3 has 15 amino acids. V was trimmed by 3 bases and J by 1 base, leaving 9 bases between them. Germline V lookup: CDR1 KGHSH, CDR2 LQKENI. The CDR3 reads CASSPGLGNTGELFF. The CDR3 DNA follows: TGTGCCAGCTCACCGGGCCTAGGGAACACCGGGGAGCTGTTTTTT.

J is TRBJ1-5 and V is TRBV30; unclear D gene. This CDR3 comprises 11 residues. V lost 2 bases and J lost 11, with 10 bases in between. CDR1 and CDR2 (germline): GTSNPN, SVGIG (reference sequence). CDR3 loop: CAWSTGGTQHF. The DNA for the CDR3 is TGTGCCTGGAGTACGGGCGGGACCCAGCATTTT.

The CDR3 region is CASSLRGTGSYEQYF. CDR3 in DNA: TGTGCCAGCAGTTTACGCGGGACGGGCTCCTACGAGCAGTACTTC. The rearrangement links TRBV28 to TRBJ2-7; a weak D match, TRBD2 (6 bases). CDR3 length: 15 amino acids. Germline lookup yields CDR1 MDHEN and CDR2 SYDVKM. V was cut by 2 bases and J by 0 bases, with 11 bases left in between.

The chain is built from TRBV9 and TRBJ2-7; 8 bases map to TRBD1. The germline V gene encodes CDR1 SGDLS and CDR2 YYNGEE. Trimming removed 2 bases from V and 1 base from J; junction bases left unmatched: 5. The length of the CDR3 is 15 residues. In DNA, the CDR3 is TGTGCCAGCAGCGTCGGGACAGGTTCTTCCTACGAGCAGTACTTC. It specifies CASSVGTGSSYEQYF.

The rearrangement uses TRBV2 and TRBJ2-1, with D possibly TRBD1 on 6 matching bases. Germline V gene data show CDR1 as SNHLY and CDR2 as FYNNEI. The V end was cut by 4 bases, the J end by 10 bases, with 8 bases between. CDR3 length: 11 residues. CDR3 nucleotide sequence: TGTGCCAGCAGTGTAAGGGGGGAGCAGTTCTTC. This codes for CASSVRGEQFF.

This sequence joins TRBV5-6 and TRBJ2-1; possible D gene TRBD1, 6 bases. The germline V and J ends were trimmed by 2 bases and 5 bases, with 14 bases remaining between them. The germline CDR1 and CDR2 sequences are SGHDT and YYEEEE. CDR3 length: 15 amino acids. The CDR3 bases are TGTGCCAGCAGCTTAGCTGGGGGCGCGGACAATGAGCAGTTCTTC. Residues: CASSLAGGADNEQFF.

The V and J genes are TRBV12-3 or TRBV12-4 and TRBJ2-7; 7 bases align to TRBD1. With V trimmed by 6 bases and J by 5 bases, 16 bases remained unmatched. The CDR3 spans 16 residues. This CDR3 is CASSYPTYRGMDEQYF. CDR3 sequence (DNA): TGTGCCAGCAGCTATCCTACATACAGGGGAATGGACGAGCAGTACTTC.

V gene TRBV7-9 combines with J gene TRBJ2-7; D might be TRBD1 (6 bases). Trimming took 5 bases from V and 6 from J, leaving 11 bases between them. The CDR3 length is 12 residues. Germline CDR1 reads SEHNR; CDR2 reads FQNEAQ (reference sequence). The CDR3 protein is CASSPGQSEQYF. CDR3 coding DNA: TGTGCCAGCAGCCCTGGACAGTCCGAGCAGTACTTC.

On this clonotype itself: Sequence at one end of the junction differs from germline and may be a read error. This chain connects TRBV30 to TRBJ1-3, with 8 bases identical to TRBD1. Germline values: CDR1 GTSNPN, CDR2 SVGIG (reference sequence). CDR3 length: 14 residues. In DNA form, the CDR3 reads TGTGCCTGGAGTCGGACAGGGTCTGAAAACACCATATATTTT. Translated, it gives CAWSRTGSENTIYF. The whole variable domain, remainder taken from reference TRBV30 and TRBJ1-3, is SQTIHQWPATLVQPVGSPLSLECTVEGTSNPNLYWYRQAAGRGLQLLFYSVGIGQISSEVPQNLSASRPQDRQFILSSKKLLLSDSGFYLCAWSRTGSENTIYFGEGSWLTVV.

The chain combines TRBV18 with TRBJ2-6, with no clear D. CDR1 KGHSH and CDR2 LQKENI come from the germline V gene. CDR3 length equals 17 residues. V was clipped by 0 bases and J by 2 bases, with 11 bases between them. The CDR3 region is CASSPPAGPPGANVLTF. CDR3 coding DNA: TGTGCCAGCTCACCACCGGCAGGTCCCCCTGGGGCCAACGTCCTGACTTTC.

This sequence joins TRBV19 and TRBJ2-7; 10 bases are shared with TRBD1. There are 14 residues in the CDR3. V gave up 8 bases and J gave up 6 bases; unmatched junction bases: 10. Germline V gives CDR1 LNHDA, CDR2 SQIVND (reference sequence). In DNA form, the CDR3 reads TGTGCCAGTTCCTCCTCGTGGACAGGGGGCGAGCAGTACTTC. Amino acids: CASSSSWTGGEQYF.

The CDR3 DNA sequence: TGTGCCAGCAGCGTAGCGGCAGGGGCCGGGGAGCTGTTTTTT. Encoded protein: CASSVAAGAGELFF. The gene calls are TRBV9 and TRBJ2-2, with D possibly matching TRBD1 (6 bases). CDR1 is SGDLS and CDR2 is YYNGEE in the germline V gene. The CDR3 consists of 14 residues. The V end lost 0 bases, the J end lost 6 bases, and 9 bases lay between the germline ends.

In regard to this clonotype: Relative to the germline gene, one junction end is altered; a read error may explain this. This chain uses TRBV15 with TRBJ1-5; D remains unclear. The CDR3 spans 15 residues. Germline V gives CDR1 LNHNV, CDR2 YYDKDF (reference sequence). The CDR3, as DNA: TGTGCCACCAGCCGCGGGAAAGAGTCAAATCGGCCCCAGCATTTT. Translated, it gives CATSRGKESNRPQHF.

The chain employs TRBV27 and TRBJ1-1; D is ambiguous. Trimming removed 9 bases from V and 9 bases from J, with 17 bases in between. Germline V gene lookup returns CDR1 MNHEY and CDR2 SMNVEV (reference sequence). The CDR3 spans 12 residues. The CDR3 coding sequence is TGTGCCAGTTTGACATACTTAGGGAAAGCTTTCTTT. This encodes CASLTYLGKAFF.

The chain combines TRBV7-2 with TRBJ2-1; D call uncertain. V lost 0 bases and J lost 6, with 9 bases in between. Germline-derived CDR1 and CDR2 are SGHTA and FQGNSA. This CDR3 contains 14 residues. The CDR3 coding sequence is TGTGCCAGCAGCTTAGCGCCAAACCCCAATGAGCAGTTCTTC. Translating it yields CASSLAPNPNEQFF.

The chain is built from TRBV6-5 and TRBJ1-1, with 10 bases matching TRBD1. Germline CDR1 reads MNHEY; CDR2 reads SVGAGI. The CDR3 loop spans 14 amino acids. Unmatched junction bases numbered 5, after V lost 6 bases and J lost 4 bases. The CDR3 sequence: CASRAGQGTTEAFF. As DNA, the CDR3 is TGTGCCAGCAGGGCGGGACAGGGGACCACTGAAGCTTTCTTT.

The rearrangement links TRBV9 to TRBJ1-1; D gene ambiguous. This CDR3 has 13 residues. Germline V gene lookup returns CDR1 SGDLS and CDR2 YYNGEE. The V and J ends lost 4 bases and 7 bases respectively, with 14 bases between them. CDR3 residues: CASSLTDGFEAFF. Written as DNA, the CDR3 is TGTGCCAGCAGCCTCACTGACGGGTTTGAAGCTTTCTTT.

This chain connects TRBV15 to TRBJ2-5; TRBD1 is a possible D gene (5 bases). The CDR3 has 15 amino acids. Germline CDR1 reads LNHNV; CDR2 reads YYDKDF (reference sequence). The ends were cut back, 4 bases at V and 0 bases at J, with 12 bases in the middle. CDR3 nucleotides: TGTGCCACCAGCAACCCACAGGAAAACCAAGAGACCCAGTACTTC. Translation gives CATSNPQENQETQYF.

The chain uses TRBV30 and TRBJ1-1; D is perhaps TRBD1 (5 bases). Germline CDR1 GTSNPN, CDR2 SVGIG (reference sequence). The V end lost 0 bases, the J end lost 5 bases, and 7 bases lay between the germline ends. The CDR3 is 12 amino acids. The CDR3 spells CAWSVAGTEAFF. CDR3 nucleotide sequence: TGTGCCTGGAGTGTTGCAGGGACTGAAGCTTTCTTT.

CDR3: CASSQISGGANYGYTF. The DNA of the CDR3 is TGTGCCAGCAGCCAAATTTCCGGGGGAGCTAACTATGGCTACACCTTC. V and J are TRBV14 and TRBJ1-2; tentative D call: TRBD1 (5 bases). The CDR3 sequence is 16 residues long. Trimming removed 2 bases from V and 0 bases from J, with 13 bases in between. CDR1 and CDR2 (germline): SGHDN, FVKESK.

This clonotype was seen a single time. The chain combines TRBV3-1 with TRBJ2-7; 7 bases align to TRBD1. CDR3 length equals 15 residues. The V segment lost 3 bases and the J segment 5 bases; nucleotides outside the gene matches: 10. In germline, CDR1 is LGHDT, CDR2 YNNKEL (reference sequence). The CDR3 is CASSQEGGRRDEQYF. The CDR3 nucleotides are TGTGCCAGCAGCCAGGAAGGGGGCAGGCGGGACGAGCAGTACTTC.